This is a list of T cell receptor beta chains from one sample in a study of blood T cell repertoires in COVID-19. Method: immunoSEQ multiplex PCR; TCRdb's copy keeps in-frame clones and lacks some. The sample yields roughly 180,000 clones, roughly 79% seen once. Input material: peripheral blood. These receptors were collected from a man aged 60 to 75 with active or convalescent COVID-19. Each CDR3 is given with its conserved first and last residue. A D gene is named only where the DNA matches it firmly. Size values are once, few and many counts, or a class for expanded clones, and some rows have none.

j_call	v_call	d_call	clone_size	cdr3_aa	cdr3_nt
TRBJ2-6	TRBV9	TRBD1	NA	CASGQGAPGANVLTF	TGTGCCAGCGGACAGGGGGCCCCTGGGGCCAACGTCCTGACTTTC
TRBJ2-2	TRBV4-1	TRBD1	NA	CASKGTGDTGELFF	TGCGCCAGCAAGGGGACAGGGGACACCGGGGAGCTGTTTTTT
TRBJ1-2	TRBV28	TRBD1	NA	CASSVDRVDYGYTF	TGTGCCAGCAGTGTCGACAGGGTCGACTATGGCTACACCTTC
TRBJ1-3	TRBV9	NA	NA	CASSVAAGGDTIYF	TGTGCCAGCAGCGTAGCGGCGGGCGGCGACACCATATATTTT
TRBJ2-7	TRBV10-3	NA	NA	CAISGRGEQYF	TGTGCCATCAGTGGAAGAGGGGAGCAGTACTTC
TRBJ2-3	TRBV3-1/TRBV3-2	NA	NA	CASSQDTGFGGTLGGTQYF	TGTGCCAGCAGCCAAGATACAGGGTTTGGTGGGACCTTAGGGGGTACGCAGTATTTT
TRBJ2-2	TRBV5-6	TRBD1	NA	CASSLAGQGEIGELFF	TGTGCCAGCAGCTTGGCCGGACAGGGTGAGATCGGGGAGCTGTTTTTT
TRBJ1-6	TRBV18	TRBD1	NA	CASSAGQYNSPLHF	TGTGCCAGCTCAGCGGGACAGTATAATTCACCCCTCCACTTT
TRBJ2-3	TRBV20-1	NA	NA	CSASPSSDTQYF	TGCAGTGCTAGTCCTAGTTCAGATACGCAGTATTTT
TRBJ2-3	TRBV13	NA	NA	CASSSGTDTQYF	TGTGCCAGCAGTTCAGGGACAGATACGCAGTATTTT
TRBJ2-3	TRBV19	TRBD1	NA	CASSTDRRGADTQYF	TGTGCCAGTAGTACGGACAGGAGAGGGGCAGATACGCAGTATTTT
TRBJ1-5	TRBV6-1	NA	NA	CASSDGGGPQPQHF	TGTGCCAGCAGTGACGGGGGGGGCCCTCAGCCCCAGCATTTT
TRBJ2-7	TRBV24-1	TRBD1	few	CATSPGGRQGSYEQYF	TGTGCCACCAGTCCTGGGGGAAGACAGGGTTCCTACGAGCAGTACTTC
TRBJ1-5	TRBV28	NA	NA	CASITTGYNQPQHF	TGTGCCAGCATTACTACAGGATACAATCAGCCCCAGCATTTT